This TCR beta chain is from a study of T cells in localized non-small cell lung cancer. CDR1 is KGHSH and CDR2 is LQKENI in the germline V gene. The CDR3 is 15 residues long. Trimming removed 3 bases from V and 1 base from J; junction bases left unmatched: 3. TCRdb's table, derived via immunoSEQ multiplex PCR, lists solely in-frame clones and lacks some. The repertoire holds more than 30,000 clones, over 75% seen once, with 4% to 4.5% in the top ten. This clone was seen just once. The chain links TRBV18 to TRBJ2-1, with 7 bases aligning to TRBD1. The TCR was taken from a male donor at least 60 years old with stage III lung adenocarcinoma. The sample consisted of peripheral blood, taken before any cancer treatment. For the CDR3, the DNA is TGTGCCAGCTCACCCCAGGGGGTTTCCTACAATGAGCAGTTCTTC. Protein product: CASSPQGVSYNEQFF.